The source of this T cell receptor (beta chain) is a study of blood T cell repertoires in COVID-19. At the level of the study: Italy, Spain and the United States were the sources of the convalescent and acute COVID-19 samples. T cells, B-cell-depleted T cells, or PBMCs provided the cDNA or gDNA that served as material.

The study drew participants aged about 18 to 89 years from about two dozen US areas. In the authors' methods: Estimation of nucleated cell counts was performed using reference gene primer amplification. The data were produced by immunoSEQ multiplex PCR, yet TCRdb's version contains in-frame clones alone and is incomplete. Clone size and the V and J calls come from that table; the DNA yielded D and trimming. The sample comprises around 240,000 clones, roughly nine tenths of which are singletons, and 1.2% rests with the top ten. V was shortened by 0 bases and J by 0 bases, with 8 bases between the two germline ends. CDR3 length equals 15 residues. CDR1 is MGHRA and CDR2 is YSYEKL in the germline V gene.

The TCR originated in a human donor in a cohort exposed to, infected with or recovered from COVID-19 (not recorded which). The donor label of this sample is uncertain. The V and J genes are TRBV4-1 and TRBJ1-1; TRBD1 might be the D (5 bases). Material: PBMCs or T cells enriched from blood (not recorded which). The CDR3: CASSQDRGVNTEAFF. DNA of the CDR3: TGCGCCAGCAGCCAAGATAGGGGTGTGAACACTGAAGCTTTCTTT.